Below are 26 T cell receptor beta chains sequenced from a single sample in a study of blood T cell repertoires in COVID-19. Here immunoSEQ multiplex PCR was the method, and the copy in TCRdb shows in-frame clones only, minus some. The sample carries some 170,000 clones, 87% recorded once. The sequenced material came from PBMCs or T cells enriched from blood (not recorded which). These receptors were obtained from a human donor with acute COVID-19. The donor label of this sample is uncertain.

This chain connects TRBV11-2 to TRBJ2-7; D remains unclear. The CDR3 extends over 12 amino acids. Per the germline V gene, CDR1 is SGHAT and CDR2 is FQNNGV. V dropped 3 bases and J dropped 1 base, with 4 bases sitting between them. The chain's CDR3 is CASSFLSYEQYF. The CDR3 nucleotides are TGTGCCAGCAGCTTCCTTTCCTACGAGCAGTACTTC.

CDR3 DNA: TGTGCCAGCAGCTATAGCGGGGGAGCCAAAAACATTCAGTACTTC. It codes for CASSYSGGAKNIQYF. The chain uses TRBV7-3 and TRBJ2-4; 9 bases line up with TRBD2. This CDR3 region has 15 residues. Germline trimming cut 4 bases from V and 0 bases from J; bases unmatched to any gene: 1. Germline CDR1 is SGHTA and CDR2 is FQGTGA.

This clone was observed a few times. The rearrangement uses TRBV27 and TRBJ1-1, with D hard to call. The CDR3 consists of 14 residues. Trimming took 2 bases from V and 2 from J, leaving 9 bases between them. Germline-derived CDR1 and CDR2 are MNHEY and SMNVEV (reference sequence). In nucleotides, the CDR3 is TGTGCCAGCAGTTTAGTGCGTGAAAACACTGAAGCTTTCTTT. Translation gives CASSLVRENTEAFF.

V gene TRBV24-1 combines with J gene TRBJ2-5; a weak D match, TRBD2 (5 bases). Trimming left V 9 bases short and J 5 bases short, with 15 bases between. Per germline, CDR1 KGHDR and CDR2 SFDVKD. The CDR3 runs to 13 residues. CDR3 sequence (DNA): TGTGCCACCTACCGGGCCCCGGGGGAGACCCAGTACTTC. This sequence encodes CATYRAPGETQYF.

The sample holds a few counts of this clone. The gene calls are TRBV4-1 and TRBJ1-1; the D gene is possibly TRBD1 (6 bases). V was pared by 5 bases and J by 3 bases, with 10 bases between. In germline, CDR1 is MGHRA, CDR2 YSYEKL. The CDR3 length is 13 residues. CDR3 sequence reads: CASSADRDTEAFF. The DNA for the CDR3 is TGCGCCAGCAGCGCGGACAGAGACACTGAAGCTTTCTTT.

This sequence joins TRBV5-1 and TRBJ2-5; 9 nucleotides align to TRBD1. The CDR3 sequence is 13 residues long. Germline CDR1 and CDR2: SGHRS and YFSETQ. The junction had 1 base not matched to a gene; V was cut back by 3 bases and J by 4 bases. The CDR3 loop is CASSWTGVETQYF. The CDR3 DNA reads TGCGCCAGCAGCTGGACAGGGGTAGAGACCCAGTACTTC.

The genes are TRBV30 and TRBJ2-3; perhaps TRBD2 as D (6 bases). V was pared by 2 bases and J by 0 bases, with 9 bases between. The CDR3 is made up of 14 amino acids. The germline CDR1 and CDR2 sequences are GTSNPN and SVGIG (reference sequence). The CDR3 nucleotides are TGTGCCTGGAGTCCGGGACTGAGCACAGATACGCAGTATTTT. Its protein is CAWSPGLSTDTQYF.

The V gene is TRBV7-8, the J gene TRBJ2-1, with 7 bases identical to TRBD1. Germline trimming cut 5 bases from V and 2 bases from J; bases unmatched to any gene: 6. The CDR3 runs to 15 residues. The germline V gene has CDR1 SGHVS and CDR2 FQNEAQ. CDR3 residues: CASSPRGIAYNEQFF. CDR3 in DNA: TGTGCCAGCAGCCCCAGGGGGATCGCCTACAATGAGCAGTTCTTC.

The chain has TRBV30 and TRBJ1-1, with a weak D call TRBD1 (6 bases). The CDR3 contains 12 residues. V lost 4 bases and J 3 bases, leaving 9 bases between the germline ends. CDR1 is GTSNPN, CDR2 SVGIG, per germline (reference sequence). CDR3 nucleotide sequence: TGTGCCTGGATCTCAGGGGACACTGAAGCTTTCTTT. This gives the protein CAWISGDTEAFF.

The chain recombines TRBV21-1 with TRBJ1-1; the table's D call of TRBD1 was not tested on the DNA. TRBV21-1 is a pseudogene. The CDR3 runs 15 residues. Here the CDR3 reads CASSARTGLNTEAFF. DNA of the CDR3: TGTGCCAGCAGCGCCCGGACAGGGTTGAACACTGAAGCTTTCTTT.

This sequence joins TRBV5-1 and TRBJ1-4; possible D gene TRBD1, 5 bases. V dropped 0 bases and J dropped 7 bases, with 16 bases sitting between them. Germline-derived CDR1 and CDR2 are SGHRS and YFSETQ. The CDR3 runs to 16 residues. In DNA, the CDR3 is TGCGCCAGCAGCTTGGAACCCGGGGGTGACGGTGAAAAACTGTTTTTT. Its translation: CASSLEPGGDGEKLFF.

V gene TRBV13 combines with J gene TRBJ1-1; D not resolved. CDR3 length equals 14 residues. Germline V gene sequence: CDR1 PRHDT, CDR2 FYEKMQ (reference sequence). The V end lost 2 bases, the J end lost 3 bases, and 10 bases lay between the germline ends. CDR3 sequence (DNA): TGTGCCAGCAGCTTAATGGGAGGAGACACTGAAGCTTTCTTT. Protein product: CASSLMGGDTEAFF.

The CDR3 region is CASSLGPGQEAFF. Written as DNA, the CDR3 is TGTGCCAGCAGCTTAGGACCGGGACAGGAAGCTTTCTTT. V and J are TRBV7-2 and TRBJ1-1, with TRBD1 matching over 7 bases. From germline, CDR1 is SGHTA and CDR2 FQGNSA. V shed 1 base and J 8 bases; nucleotides not matched to a gene: 4. The CDR3 extends over 13 amino acids.

The J gene is TRBJ1-6, the V gene TRBV3-1 (or the pseudogene TRBV3-2); the D gene is possibly TRBD1 (5 bases). V shed 2 bases and J shed 7 bases, with 18 bases lying between them. Germline V CDR1 and CDR2: LGHDT, YNNKEL (reference sequence). CDR3 length equals 17 residues. DNA for the CDR3: TGTGCCAGCAGCCAAAATCAACCCGGGACTGCAAATTCACCCCTCCACTTT. Translation: CASSQNQPGTANSPLHF.

This chain links TRBV27 with TRBJ2-2, with 10 positions matching TRBD2. The CDR3 sequence is 16 residues long. The ends lost 2 bases at V and 5 bases at J; junction bases unmatched: 5. The V gene's germline CDR1 is MNHEY and CDR2 SMNVEV (reference sequence). CDR3: CASSLMSGGATGELFF. CDR3 nucleotide sequence: TGTGCCAGCAGTTTAATGAGCGGGGGGGCGACCGGGGAGCTGTTTTTT.

The chain is built from TRBV11-3 and TRBJ2-5, with TRBD2 identical over 8 bases. V lost 5 bases and J lost 5; bases outside the gene matches: 4. The CDR3 runs to 13 residues. CDR1 and CDR2 (germline): SGHNT, YENEEA. CDR3 sequence reads: CASSPGGGETQYF. CDR3 in DNA: TGTGCCAGCAGCCCGGGCGGGGGGGAGACCCAGTACTTC.

The V gene is TRBV5-1, the J gene TRBJ2-3; maybe TRBD2 (5 bases). Germline lookup yields CDR1 SGHRS and CDR2 YFSETQ. The V gene lost 0 bases and the J gene lost 2 bases, with 13 bases spanning the gap. The CDR3 has 16 amino acids. The CDR3 DNA follows: TGCGCCAGCAGCTTGGCCGGAGGTTCGGTCACAGATACGCAGTATTTT. Protein product: CASSLAGGSVTDTQYF.

The genes are TRBV6-5 and TRBJ2-3, with TRBD2 identical over 8 bases. In germline, CDR1 is MNHEY, CDR2 SVGAGI. CDR3 length equals 15 residues. With V trimmed by 4 bases and J by 7 bases, 10 bases remained unmatched. CDR3 protein: CASSSRGGYLYTQYF. Written as DNA, the CDR3 is TGTGCCAGCAGTTCCCGGGGGGGTTACCTTTATACGCAGTATTTT.

The genes are TRBV6-5 and TRBJ1-5, with 7 bases matching TRBD1. Germline lookup yields CDR1 MNHEY and CDR2 SVGAGI. The CDR3 consists of 15 residues. Trimming took 0 bases from V and 5 from J; bases not matched to a gene: 4. The CDR3 sequence is CASSYSRDSYQPQHF. CDR3 coding DNA: TGTGCCAGCAGTTACTCGAGGGACAGTTATCAGCCCCAGCATTTT.

The J gene is TRBJ2-7, the V gene TRBV7-3, with TRBD1 identical over 7 bases. J was trimmed by 2 bases and V by 6 bases; bases with no gene match: 4. CDR3 length: 13 amino acids. Germline CDR1 SGHTA, CDR2 FQGTGA. As DNA, the CDR3 is TGTGCCAGCAGTTTTGGACAGGCCTACGAGCAGTACTTC. It specifies CASSFGQAYEQYF.

V gene TRBV6-2 or TRBV6-3 combines with J gene TRBJ2-1, with D unresolved. Trimming removed 2 bases at V and 2 bases at J, with 7 bases between. Looked up from germline, CDR1 is MNHEY and CDR2 is SVGEGT. This CDR3 region has 14 residues. CDR3 coding DNA: TGTGCCAGCAGTTACATCGCGCCCTACAATGAGCAGTTCTTC. It yields the protein CASSYIAPYNEQFF.

The chain uses TRBV3-1 (or the pseudogene TRBV3-2) and TRBJ2-7, with D unclear. The CDR3 has 13 residues. Between the trimmed V and J ends, which lost 1 base and 5 bases, there was a span of 9 bases. CDR1 and CDR2 (germline): LGHDT, YNNKEL (reference sequence). CDR3 DNA: TGTGCCAGCAGCCAAGTTCGAGGCCACGAGCAGTACTTC. Translated, it gives CASSQVRGHEQYF.

The chain uses TRBV7-8 and TRBJ2-5; 7 bases map to TRBD2. The junction had 1 base not matched to a gene; V was cut back by 5 bases and J by 4 bases. Per germline, CDR1 SGHVS and CDR2 FQNEAQ. This CDR3 has 12 residues. CDR3: CASSQRGETQYF. CDR3 DNA: TGTGCCAGCAGCCAGCGGGGAGAGACCCAGTACTTC.

The CDR3 sequence: CATSREGRSSLRSYGTDTQYF. CDR3 coding DNA: TGTGCCACCAGCAGAGAAGGGCGCTCTAGCCTTCGGTCTTATGGCACAGATACGCAGTATTTT. This chain connects TRBV15 to TRBJ2-3; maybe TRBD2 (5 bases). Germline V gene data show CDR1 as LNHNV and CDR2 as YYDKDF (reference sequence). Trimming shortened V by 0 bases and J by 1 base, and 26 bases separated the two germline ends. The CDR3 length is 21 residues.

In regard to this clone: Other DNA sequences within the sample encode an identical CDR3. The chain has TRBV5-1 and TRBJ2-7; 10 nucleotides align to TRBD1. The germline gives CDR1 SGHRS, CDR2 YFSETQ. Trimming took 2 bases from V and 2 from J; bases not matched to a gene: 1. CDR3 length equals 14 residues. As DNA, the CDR3 is TGCGCCAGCAGCTTAGGGACAGGGGCCTACGAGCAGTACTTC. It is translated as CASSLGTGAYEQYF. The full variable domain, rest sourced from reference TRBV5-1 and TRBJ2-7, is KAGVTQTPRYLIKTRGQQVTLSCSPISGHRSVSWYQQTPGQGLQFLFEYFSETQRNKGNFPGRFSGRQFSNSRSEMNVSTLELGDSALYLCASSLGTGAYEQYFGPGTRLTVT.

The chain employs TRBV7-9 and TRBJ1-2; TRBD1 matches at 7 bases. Germline V CDR1 and CDR2: SEHNR, FQNEAQ (reference sequence). V was pared by 0 bases and J by 4 bases, with 8 bases of the junction left unmatched. This CDR3 has 16 residues. The chain's CDR3 is CASSLAGGQVAYGYTF. The DNA of the CDR3 is TGTGCCAGCAGCTTAGCGGGCGGACAGGTTGCCTATGGCTACACCTTC.